This passage covers 9 T cell receptor beta chains from one sample sequenced in a study of cytomegalovirus exposure and HLA in healthy donors. Method: immunoSEQ multiplex PCR; TCRdb's copy keeps in-frame clones and lacks some. Of 70,000 to 75,000 clones in the sample, around 94% are singletons; the top ten hold 1.5% to 2%. The sequenced sample consisted of PBMCs. The origin of the receptors is a woman aged 18 to 35 in good health and CMV-seropositive.

The chain has TRBV10-1 and TRBJ2-2; TRBD2 agrees at 10 bases. V was pared by 3 bases and J by 3 bases, with 7 bases of the junction left unmatched. The CDR3 has 17 amino acids. Germline CDR1 reads WNHNN; CDR2 reads SYGVQD (reference sequence). CDR3 residues: CASSDLAGGWDTGELFF. CDR3 sequence (DNA): TGCGCCAGCAGTGATTTAGCGGGAGGTTGGGACACCGGGGAGCTGTTTTTT.

Only one count was recorded for this clone. V gene TRBV5-4 combines with J gene TRBJ2-5, with 13 bases lining up with TRBD2. Trimming at V came to 7 bases and at J to 5 bases, leaving 11 bases not matched to a gene. The CDR3 has 16 amino acids. Germline CDR1 and CDR2: SGHNT and YYREEE (reference sequence). CDR3 sequence (DNA): TGTGCCAGCCGGGCCGGGACTAGCGGGGTCGCGGAGACCCAGTACTTC. Its protein is CASRAGTSGVAETQYF.

The rearrangement links TRBV29-1 to TRBJ2-7; 8 bases are a match to TRBD1. The germline V gene encodes CDR1 SQVTM and CDR2 ANQGSEA. Trimming cost V 7 bases and J 5 bases; bases outside gene matches: 13. The CDR3 has 14 amino acids. DNA for the CDR3: TGCAGCGCCGACTCGGACAGGGATGGTCACGAGCAGTACTTC. As protein: CSADSDRDGHEQYF.

V and J are TRBV2 and TRBJ2-5, with 7 bases that match TRBD2. V dropped 8 bases and J dropped 5; count of bases not matched to a gene: 2. CDR1 is SNHLY, CDR2 FYNNEI, per germline. CDR3 length: 11 residues. CDR3 region: CASGLEETQYF. As DNA, the CDR3 is TGTGCCAGCGGACTAGAGGAGACCCAGTACTTC.

V is TRBV9 and J is TRBJ2-5; possibly TRBD1 for D (6 bases). CDR3 length: 14 amino acids. The V end was cut by 0 bases, the J end by 2 bases, with 8 bases between. CDR1 is SGDLS, CDR2 YYNGEE, per germline. CDR3 loop: CASSVEGGQETQYF. The CDR3, as DNA: TGTGCCAGCAGCGTAGAAGGGGGTCAAGAGACCCAGTACTTC.

The chain is built from TRBV5-1 and TRBJ1-1; D uncertain. The V end lost 6 bases, the J end lost 0 bases, and 9 bases lay between the germline ends. Germline V gene lookup returns CDR1 SGHRS and CDR2 YFSETQ. CDR3 length equals 13 residues. CDR3 nucleotides: TGCGCCAGCATGCGGGTGGTGAACACTGAAGCTTTCTTT. Translation gives CASMRVVNTEAFF.

V and J are TRBV5-5 and TRBJ1-5, with TRBD1 matching over 7 bases. Germline CDR1 SGHKS, CDR2 YYEKEE (reference sequence). After removal of 4 bases from V and 8 bases from J, the junction contained 9 bases not matched to a gene. The CDR3 totals 14 residues. This chain's CDR3 is CASSQTGPGEPQHF. CDR3 DNA: TGTGCCAGCAGCCAGACAGGGCCCGGGGAGCCCCAGCATTTT. Supplemented by reference TRBV5-5 and TRBJ1-5, the full variable domain reads DAGVTQSPTHLIKTRGQQVTLRCSPISGHKSVSWYQQVLGQGPQFIFQYYEKEERGRGNFPDRFSARQFPNYSSELNVNALLLGDSALYLCASSQTGPGEPQHFGDGTRLSIL.

DNA of the CDR3: TGTGCCAGCAGTGAGGACAGGAGAAATGGCTACACCTTC. Protein: CASSEDRRNGYTF. The chain joins TRBV2 to TRBJ1-2; 7 nucleotides agree with TRBD1. The ends lost 3 bases at V and 6 bases at J; junction bases unmatched: 4. CDR1 and CDR2 (germline): SNHLY, FYNNEI. The CDR3 totals 13 residues.

The genes are TRBV9 and TRBJ2-7; D uncertain. Germline V gene data show CDR1 as SGDLS and CDR2 as YYNGEE. The CDR3 is 13 residues long. Trimming took 0 bases from V and 5 from J, leaving 9 bases between them. CDR3 nucleotides: TGTGCCAGCAGCGTAGGTTGGGCAGACGAGCAGTACTTC. It translates to CASSVGWADEQYF.